This TCR delta chain was obtained from a study of DNA immune sequencing with unique molecular identifiers. Study as a whole: Fluorescence-activated cell sorting enriched γδ T cells from PBMC. Enriched γδ T-cell DNA input was 90 to 100 ng; non-enriched PBMC DNA input was 0.95 to 1 ug. Study-wide results and limits: Top 5 clonotypes made up over half of productive TRD molecules in several healthy donors.

Primers for all 8 TRDV and 4 TRDJ genes amplified genomic DNA in 32-plex. The library had 12-nucleotide UMIs introduced over 3 barcoding cycles, then a second adapter PCR. TCRdb repeated clone calling on the multiplex PCR reads with CATT. The table has 4,800 or so delta-chain clones, 11% seen once. Comments on this clone: Antigen: not known.

The sequence was collected from a human donor in good health. The sequenced sample consisted of gamma-delta T cells enriched from blood buffy coat, or unenriched PBMCs (not recorded which).

The CDR3 DNA reads TGTGCTCTTGGGGAAGGGGCCGGGTACACCGATAAACTCATCTTT. Amino acid sequence: CALGEGAGYTDKLIF. Although no V gene was called, TRDJ1 is the J gene; the table's D gene call, TRDD3, was not cross checked with the DNA. CDR3 length: 15 amino acids.